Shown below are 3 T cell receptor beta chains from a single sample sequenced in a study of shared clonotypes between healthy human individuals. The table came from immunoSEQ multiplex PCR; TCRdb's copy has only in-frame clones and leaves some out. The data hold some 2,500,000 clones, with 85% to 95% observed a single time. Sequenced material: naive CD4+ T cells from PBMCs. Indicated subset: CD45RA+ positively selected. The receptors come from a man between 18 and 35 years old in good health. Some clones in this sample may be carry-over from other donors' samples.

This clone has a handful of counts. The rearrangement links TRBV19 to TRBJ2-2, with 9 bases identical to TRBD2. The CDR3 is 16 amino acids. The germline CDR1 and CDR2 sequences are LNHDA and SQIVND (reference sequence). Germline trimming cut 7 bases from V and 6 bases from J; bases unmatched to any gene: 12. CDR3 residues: CASKDRGGRASGELFF. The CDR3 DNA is TGTGCCAGTAAAGATCGGGGCGGGAGGGCCTCCGGGGAGCTGTTTTTT.

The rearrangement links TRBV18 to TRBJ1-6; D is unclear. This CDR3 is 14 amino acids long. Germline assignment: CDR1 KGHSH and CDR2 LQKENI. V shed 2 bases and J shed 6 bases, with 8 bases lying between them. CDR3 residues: CASSPESTNSPLHF. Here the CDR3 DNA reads TGTGCCAGCTCACCAGAGAGCACTAATTCACCCCTCCACTTT.

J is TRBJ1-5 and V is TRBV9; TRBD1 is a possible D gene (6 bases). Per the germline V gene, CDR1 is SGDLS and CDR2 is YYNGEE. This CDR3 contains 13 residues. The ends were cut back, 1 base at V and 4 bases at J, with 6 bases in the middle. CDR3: CASSVQGNQPQHF. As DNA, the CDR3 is TGTGCCAGCAGCGTACAGGGGAATCAGCCCCAGCATTTT. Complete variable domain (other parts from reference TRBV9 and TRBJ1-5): DSGVTQTPKHLITATGQRVTLRCSPRSGDLSVYWYQQSLDQGLQFLIQYYNGEERAKGNILERFSAQQFPDLHSELNLSSLELGDSALYFCASSVQGNQPQHFGDGTRLSIL.